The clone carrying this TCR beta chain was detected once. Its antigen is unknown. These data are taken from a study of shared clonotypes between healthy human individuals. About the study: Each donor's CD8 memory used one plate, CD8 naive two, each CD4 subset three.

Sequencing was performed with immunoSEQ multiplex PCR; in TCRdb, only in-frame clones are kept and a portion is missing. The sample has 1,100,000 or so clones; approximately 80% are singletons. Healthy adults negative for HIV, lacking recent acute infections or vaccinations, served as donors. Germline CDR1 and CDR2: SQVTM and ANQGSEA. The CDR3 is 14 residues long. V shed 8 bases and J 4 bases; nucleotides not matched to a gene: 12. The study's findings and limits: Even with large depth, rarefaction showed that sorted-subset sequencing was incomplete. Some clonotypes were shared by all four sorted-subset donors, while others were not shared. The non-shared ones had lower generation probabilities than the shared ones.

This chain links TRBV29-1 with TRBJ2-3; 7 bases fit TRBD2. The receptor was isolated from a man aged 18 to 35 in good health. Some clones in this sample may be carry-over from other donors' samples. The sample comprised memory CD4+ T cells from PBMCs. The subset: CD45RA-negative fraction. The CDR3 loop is CSTMAGARPDTQYF. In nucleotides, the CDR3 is TGCAGCACCATGGCGGGAGCCCGCCCAGATACGCAGTATTTT.